The 10 T cell receptor beta chains listed next were all sequenced from one sample in a study of cytomegalovirus exposure and HLA in healthy donors. PCR employed 60 Vbeta and 13 Jbeta primers. Using immunoSEQ multiplex PCR, the repertoire was profiled, and TCRdb retains in-frame clones only, with some absent. The sample carries about 160,000 clones, 82% recorded once. Sequencing used PBMCs. These receptors came from a girl aged 10 to 17 in good health and CMV-seropositive.

This rearrangement joins TRBV12-2 to TRBJ1-3; TRBD1 is the table's D call, not checked against the DNA. TRBV12-2 is listed as a pseudogene. The CDR3 consists of 15 residues. CDR3 loop: CADRTGAVIGNTIYF. The CDR3 bases are TGTGCAGACCGGACAGGGGCGGTTATCGGAAACACCATATATTTT.

This sequence joins TRBV6-6 and TRBJ2-7, with a weak D call TRBD1 (5 bases). Germline values: CDR1 MNHNY, CDR2 SVGAGI (reference sequence). The CDR3 has 15 residues. The V end was cut by 0 bases, the J end by 5 bases, with 14 bases between. The CDR3 here is CASSYSGQGHHEQYF. The CDR3, as DNA: TGTGCCAGCAGTTACTCAGGGCAGGGTCATCACGAGCAGTACTTC.

The chain carries TRBV7-9 and TRBJ2-1, with 8 nucleotides matching TRBD1. CDR1 and CDR2 from the germline V gene are SEHNR and FQNEAQ (reference sequence). The CDR3 sequence is 13 residues long. The J segment lost 8 bases and the V segment lost 4 bases, leaving 4 bases of the junction unmatched. CDR3 amino acids: CASSYPGGYEQFF. In DNA, the CDR3 is TGTGCCAGCAGCTATCCAGGGGGCTATGAGCAGTTCTTC.

Note on this clone: Within the sample, other DNA sequences also encode this same CDR3. This chain joins TRBV5-1 and TRBJ1-1, with 10 bases that match TRBD1. V gave up 4 bases and J gave up 5 bases; unmatched junction bases: 5. The CDR3 has 14 amino acids. Germline V gene sequence: CDR1 SGHRS, CDR2 YFSETQ. CDR3 sequence: CASSPDRGRTEAFF. CDR3 bases: TGCGCCAGCAGCCCGGACAGGGGGAGGACTGAAGCTTTCTTT. Full variable domain (missing parts from reference TRBV5-1 and TRBJ1-1): KAGVTQTPRYLIKTRGQQVTLSCSPISGHRSVSWYQQTPGQGLQFLFEYFSETQRNKGNFPGRFSGRQFSNSRSEMNVSTLELGDSALYLCASSPDRGRTEAFFGQGTRLTVV.

This clone has a handful of counts. The chain couples TRBV2 to TRBJ2-3, with D possibly matching TRBD2 (5 bases). CDR1 and CDR2 (germline): SNHLY, FYNNEI. Trimming cost V 7 bases and J 6 bases, with 11 bases left between them. This CDR3 spans 12 amino acids. The CDR3 DNA is TGTGCCAGCATCGACTATTCCGATACGCAGTATTTT. It yields the protein CASIDYSDTQYF.

This rearrangement joins TRBV10-2 to TRBJ2-2; weak D call: TRBD1 (6 bases). This CDR3 has 16 amino acids. V lost 7 bases to trimming and J lost 0 bases, with 15 bases between them. From germline, CDR1 is WSHSY and CDR2 SAAADI. CDR3 loop: CASTDNRAPNTGELFF. The CDR3 coding sequence is TGCGCCAGCACCGATAACAGGGCTCCGAACACCGGGGAGCTGTTTTTT.

The rearrangement links TRBV9 to TRBJ2-1, with D tentatively TRBD2 (5 bases). The CDR3 spans 15 residues. Between the trimmed V and J ends, which lost 0 bases and 6 bases, there was a span of 13 bases. The germline V gene encodes CDR1 SGDLS and CDR2 YYNGEE. The CDR3 reads CASSVVEGLGNEQFF. CDR3 DNA sequence: TGTGCCAGCAGCGTAGTAGAGGGATTAGGCAATGAGCAGTTCTTC.

The rearrangement uses TRBV7-8 and TRBJ2-3; the match to TRBD2 covers 9 bases. CDR1 and CDR2 (germline): SGHVS, FQNEAQ. The J segment lost 0 bases and the V segment lost 5 bases, leaving 6 bases of the junction unmatched. The CDR3 loop spans 16 amino acids. The CDR3 region is CASSPTSGTSTDTQYF. CDR3 sequence (DNA): TGTGCCAGCAGCCCGACTAGCGGAACTAGCACAGATACGCAGTATTTT.

A remark on this clone: This sample also contains other DNA sequences that code for the same CDR3. The chain joins TRBV5-1 to TRBJ2-3; D ambiguous. The germline CDR1 and CDR2 sequences are SGHRS and YFSETQ. The V end lost 0 bases, the J end lost 3 bases, and 5 bases lay between the germline ends. The CDR3 runs 13 residues. In DNA, the CDR3 is TGCGCCAGCAGCTTGGGCGGAACAGATACGCAGTATTTT. Its translation is CASSLGGTDTQYF. Complete variable domain (other parts from reference TRBV5-1 and TRBJ2-3): KAGVTQTPRYLIKTRGQQVTLSCSPISGHRSVSWYQQTPGQGLQFLFEYFSETQRNKGNFPGRFSGRQFSNSRSEMNVSTLELGDSALYLCASSLGGTDTQYFGPGTRLTVL.

The chain couples TRBV27 to TRBJ2-3, with 9 bases fitting TRBD1. The germline V gene has CDR1 MNHEY and CDR2 SMNVEV (reference sequence). The CDR3 consists of 17 residues. The V and J ends lost 6 bases and 1 base, in that order; junction bases with no gene match: 11. The CDR3 DNA reads as TGTGCCAGCAGGACAAACCACAGGGGGCAAGGCACAGATACGCAGTATTTT. This codes for CASRTNHRGQGTDTQYF.